A selection of T cell receptor beta chains follows, all from one sample in a study of blood T cell repertoires in COVID-19. The repertoire was sequenced with immunoSEQ multiplex PCR; TCRdb's copy has only in-frame clones and lacks some. The sample includes about 200,000 clones, about four fifths seen only once; the top ten take around 7%. The specimen sequenced was PBMCs or T cells enriched from blood (not recorded which). The receptor source for this set is a man aged 35 to 55 who had recovered from COVID-19. Each CDR3 is given with its conserved first and last residue. D genes are given only for firm matches. Clone sizes are given selectively: once, few, many, or a class where the clone is expanded.

V gene	clone size	D gene	J gene	CDR3 DNA	CDR3 protein
TRBV29-1	NA	NA	TRBJ1-2	TGCAGCGTTGCAGGGGCGGCCTATGGCTACACCTTC	CSVAGAAYGYTF
TRBV5-1	few	TRBD1	TRBJ1-1	TGCGCCAGCAGCTTTCTACAGGGGCCTGAAGCTTTCTTT	CASSFLQGPEAFF
TRBV7-2	NA	TRBD2	TRBJ2-3	TGTGCCAGCAGCCGGACCAGCGGGGGCGGCACAGATACGCAGTATTTT	CASSRTSGGGTDTQYF
TRBV6-5	NA	NA	TRBJ1-1	TGTGCCAGCAGTCCGCAGGGGCCGAACACTGAAGCTTTCTTT	CASSPQGPNTEAFF
TRBV5-4	NA	NA	TRBJ1-1	TGTGCCAGCAGCTTGGGTGTCCAGGGGACTGAAGCTTTCTTT	CASSLGVQGTEAFF
TRBV11-2	NA	NA	TRBJ1-2	TGTGCCAGCAGCTTATCTGGGGAGAAGGCTAACTATGGCTACACCTTC	CASSLSGEKANYGYTF
TRBV19	few	NA	TRBJ1-2	TGTGCCAGTAGTATTTGGGGCGATGATGGCTACACCTTC	CASSIWGDDGYTF
TRBV6-5	NA	NA	TRBJ2-7	TGTGCCAGCAGTTACGGGGGACTCCTGGGGGGCGAGCAGTACTTC	CASSYGGLLGGEQYF
TRBV2	NA	TRBD1	TRBJ1-6	TGTGCCAGCAGCACCGACAGGGTCAGATCACCCCTCCACTTT	CASSTDRVRSPLHF
TRBV12-2	once	NA	TRBJ1-1	TGTGCAAGTCGCCCAACAAGACAGCGGAACACTGAAGCTTTCTTT	CASRPTRQRNTEAFF
TRBV2	NA	NA	TRBJ1-2	TGTGCCAGCAGTGAGACACAGGGCAGGGGCTACACCTTC	CASSETQGRGYTF
TRBV7-8	NA	TRBD1	TRBJ2-7	TGTGCCAGCAGCCTGCCGACAGGGGGCGAATACGAGCAGTACTTC	CASSLPTGGEYEQYF
TRBV21-1	NA	NA	TRBJ1-1	TGTGCCAGCAGCAAAGAGGGGTTCAGGGGGGAATTGAACACTGAAGCTTTCTTT	CASSKEGFRGELNTEAFF
TRBV24-1	NA	NA	TRBJ1-6	TGTGCCACCAGTGAGGCGGGACCGCCTAATTCACCCCTCCACTTT	CATSEAGPPNSPLHF
TRBV14	once	NA	TRBJ1-5	TGTGCCAGCAGTCAGCGGAATCAGCCCCAGCATTTT	CASSQRNQPQHF
TRBV3-1/TRBV3-2	NA	TRBD1	TRBJ2-5	TGTGCCATCGGGACAGGGGGCGGAGAGACCCAGTACTTC	CAIGTGGGETQYF
TRBV23-1	once	NA	TRBJ1-6	TGCGCCAGCAGTCCACACCAGAACGACAAGCACGTCTATAATTCACCCCTCCACTTT	CASSPHQNDKHVYNSPLHF
TRBV2	once	TRBD1	TRBJ2-2	TGTGCCAGCAGAGTTCAGGGGGATAACACCGGGGAGCTGTTTTTT	CASRVQGDNTGELFF
TRBV11-2	NA	TRBD1	TRBJ1-4	TGTGCCAGCAGCTTAGGTACCCGGGACAGGGTCGAAAAACTGTTTTTT	CASSLGTRDRVEKLFF
TRBV4-3	NA	TRBD1	TRBJ1-2	TGCGCCAGCAGCCAGGACAGGGCGAGTAACTATGGCTACACCTTC	CASSQDRASNYGYTF
TRBV15	NA	NA	TRBJ1-1	TGTGCCACCAGCAGAGATACTATAGCCAGAAATACGGAAGCTTTCTTT	CATSRDTIARNTEAFF
TRBV4-1	NA	TRBD1	TRBJ2-6	TGCGCCAGCAGCCAGGGGCGACAGGGAAACTCTGGGGCCAACGTCCTGACTTTC	CASSQGRQGNSGANVLTF
TRBV9	NA	NA	TRBJ1-2	TGTGCCAGCAGCGTAGGAGGAAGAGGCTACACCTTC	CASSVGGRGYTF
TRBV19	NA	NA	TRBJ1-1	TGTGCCAGTAAAGAGTGGGAGGGGTACACTGAAGCTTTCTTT	CASKEWEGYTEAFF
TRBV4-1	NA	NA	TRBJ1-5	TGCGCCAGCAGCCAAGCCCCAGGGGGCAATCAGCCCCAGCATTTT	CASSQAPGGNQPQHF
TRBV15	NA	TRBD2	TRBJ2-1	TGTGCCACCGAGGGACTAGCCTTCGACTCCACTGAGCAGTTCTTC	CATEGLAFDSTEQFF
TRBV3-1/TRBV3-2	many	TRBD1	TRBJ1-2	TGTGCCAGCAGCCACCCCCCGGGACAGGGGGTCTATGGCTACACCTTC	CASSHPPGQGVYGYTF
TRBV11-2	NA	NA	TRBJ1-6	TGTGCCAGCAGGGGTCTGGGGGGGCTCAGTTCACCCCTCCACTTT	CASRGLGGLSSPLHF
TRBV6-2/TRBV6-3	NA	TRBD1	TRBJ2-7	TGTGCCAGCAGTCAAAGGGCAGGGGGCCCTTCTGAGCAGTACTTC	CASSQRAGGPSEQYF
TRBV2	NA	NA	TRBJ1-2	TGTGCCAGCAGTATCTCAGGGTCCGCTGGTGGCTACACCTTC	CASSISGSAGGYTF
TRBV13	NA	TRBD2	TRBJ2-1	TGTGCCAGCAGCTTAGGCCTTCTAGCGGGGGGGATGTATGAGCAGTTCTTC	CASSLGLLAGGMYEQFF
TRBV6-5	NA	TRBD1	TRBJ1-5	TGTGCCAGCAGCTTACGCCACAGGGGTCAGCCCCAGCATTTT	CASSLRHRGQPQHF
TRBV6-4	NA	TRBD2	TRBJ2-3	TGTGCCAGCAGTACTAGCGGGGGGTTTGCAGATACGCAGTATTTT	CASSTSGGFADTQYF
TRBV7-6	NA	NA	TRBJ2-7	TGTGCCAGCAGCTCACAGGACGCACAGGACTACGAGCAGTACTTC	CASSSQDAQDYEQYF
TRBV7-9	NA	TRBD1	TRBJ2-7	TGTGCCAGCAGCTTATCTTCGACAGGGGTCCACGAGCAGTACTTC	CASSLSSTGVHEQYF
TRBV3-1/TRBV3-2	few	NA	TRBJ1-1	TGTGCCAGCAGCCATGACTTAGCCGTGGGCACTGAAGCTTTCTTT	CASSHDLAVGTEAFF
TRBV7-7	NA	TRBD1	TRBJ1-1	TGTGCCAGCAGCGTAAAACAGGGGACTGAAGCTTTCTTT	CASSVKQGTEAFF
TRBV2	few	NA	TRBJ1-6	TGTGCCAGCAGTGCTCCGCGCCGGGATTCACCCCTCCACTTT	CASSAPRRDSPLHF
TRBV7-9	NA	NA	TRBJ1-1	TGTGCCAGCAGCTTAGGAACAGGAAACACTGAAGCTTTCTTT	CASSLGTGNTEAFF
TRBV3-1/TRBV3-2	NA	TRBD1	TRBJ1-2	TGTGCCAGCAGCTTACACCGGGACAGGGATGACTATGGCTACACCTTC	CASSLHRDRDDYGYTF
TRBV19	once	NA	TRBJ2-7	TGTGCCAGTAGTTTCCAGGGAAACGAGCAGTACTTC	CASSFQGNEQYF
TRBV6-5	once	TRBD2	TRBJ2-7	TGTGCCAGCGGACCGGGGGGATACGAGCAGTACTTC	CASGPGGYEQYF
TRBV6-2/TRBV6-3	NA	NA	TRBJ2-2	TGTGCCAGCAGTCCAGGTCCCGGGGAGCTGTTTTTT	CASSPGPGELFF
TRBV10-3	NA	TRBD2	TRBJ2-1	TGTGCCATCAGTGATCCGCGGGGGTCCCACAATGAGCAGTTCTTC	CAISDPRGSHNEQFF
TRBV27	NA	TRBD1	TRBJ2-7	TGTGCCAGCAGTTTAATAATAGGGACAGCCTCCTACGAGCAGTACTTC	CASSLIIGTASYEQYF
TRBV5-6	once	TRBD2	TRBJ2-5	TGTGCCAGCATCAACCGGGGGGAAGAGACCCAGTACTTC	CASINRGEETQYF
TRBV19	NA	NA	TRBJ2-7	TGTGCCAGTAGTATAGGTGGGGGCCCTTCCTACGAGCAGTACTTC	CASSIGGGPSYEQYF
TRBV29-1	NA	TRBD1	TRBJ2-4	TGCAGCGTGGGGGAACCGGGACAGGCCCGTCCAAACATTCAGTACTTC	CSVGEPGQARPNIQYF
TRBV27	NA	TRBD2	TRBJ2-1	TGTGCCAGCAGTTACCGGGGACTAGCGGGGTATAATGAGCAGTTCTTC	CASSYRGLAGYNEQFF
TRBV3-1/TRBV3-2	NA	TRBD1	TRBJ1-1	TGTGCCAGCAGCCACGAATCGCAGGGGGCTGTCGCTTTCTTT	CASSHESQGAVAFF
TRBV20-1	NA	NA	TRBJ1-3	TGCAGTGCTAGTGAGCGCGCTGGAAACACCATATATTTT	CSASERAGNTIYF
TRBV7-6	NA	TRBD2	TRBJ2-1	TGTGCCAGCAGATATGAAAGCGGGGGCTCCTACAATGAGCAGTTCTTC	CASRYESGGSYNEQFF
TRBV6-5	NA	NA	TRBJ1-5	TGTGCCAGCAGTCCTCAGGGATTCGGTCAGCCCCAGCATTTT	CASSPQGFGQPQHF
TRBV10-2	few	NA	TRBJ1-2	TGCGCCAGCAGTCTTTGGGGACTCGGACGCTACACCTTC	CASSLWGLGRYTF
TRBV28	NA	TRBD2	TRBJ2-5	TGTGCCAGCCTGGGCGGGGGGGCCAGGGAGACCCAGTACTTC	CASLGGGARETQYF
TRBV18	NA	TRBD1	TRBJ1-1	TGTGCCAGCTCACCTAGACAGGGAGATGAAGCTTTCTTT	CASSPRQGDEAFF
TRBV9	few	TRBD1	TRBJ2-3	TGTGCCAGCAGCGTAGTGGGGACAGGGGGCTGGCAAGATACGCAGTATTTT	CASSVVGTGGWQDTQYF